The entry below describes one TCR beta chain. The data were taken from a study of blood T cell repertoires in COVID-19. On the study more broadly: Samples of COVID-19 (acute and convalescent) were obtained from the United States, Italy and Spain.

Seattle patients were enrolled while actively infected and followed longitudinally. As handled by the study authors: Reference gene primer amplification gave estimated nucleated cell counts. Method: immunoSEQ multiplex PCR; TCRdb's copy keeps in-frame clones and lacks some. V and J calls plus clone size are reproduced from that table; the DNA served to infer D and trimming. This sample has 130,000 to 150,000 clones, with 75% to 85% found just once. Trimming at V came to 2 bases and at J to 8 bases, leaving 5 bases not matched to a gene. CDR3 length: 14 residues. Germline CDR1 and CDR2: LGHNA and YSLEER.

The V and J genes are TRBV4-3 and TRBJ1-3; 8 positions match TRBD1. The source is a woman aged 70-85 years with COVID-19, enrolled during active disease. The source material was peripheral blood. The CDR3 reads CASSQLTGEDTIYF. CDR3 nucleotide sequence: TGCGCCAGCAGCCAACTGACAGGGGAGGACACCATATATTTT.